This passage covers 9 T cell receptor beta chains from one sample sequenced in a study of T cell changes during pregnancy in multiple sclerosis. The assay was immunoSEQ multiplex PCR, and TCRdb's table has in-frame clones only and misses some. Among about 47,000 clones, 85% to 95% were seen once, and the ten largest hold 2% to 2.5%. The starting material was peripheral blood, obtained in the third trimester of pregnancy. These receptors all stem from a female donor with multiple sclerosis, enrolled in a pregnancy study.

The rearrangement joins TRBV6-5 to TRBJ2-2; TRBD2 aligns across 8 bases. The germline V gene has CDR1 MNHEY and CDR2 SVGAGI. V lost 0 bases, J lost 2 bases, and 2 bases stayed unmatched. The CDR3 has 16 amino acids. The CDR3 DNA reads TGTGCCAGCAGTTACTCTAGCGGGAAAAACACCGGGGAGCTGTTTTTT. Translated: CASSYSSGKNTGELFF.

This clone turned up a few times. The rearrangement joins TRBV27 to TRBJ2-2; TRBD2 matches at 11 bases. The CDR3 has 16 amino acids. J lost 6 bases, V lost 6 bases, and 9 bases had no gene match. Germline V gene sequence: CDR1 MNHEY, CDR2 SMNVEV (reference sequence). The CDR3: CASRPPGLAAAGELFF. CDR3 nucleotide sequence: TGTGCCAGCAGGCCGCCGGGACTAGCGGCGGCCGGGGAGCTGTTTTTT.

V is TRBV19 and J is TRBJ2-5, with 11 bases identical to TRBD1. The CDR3 is 15 residues long. In germline, CDR1 is LNHDA, CDR2 SQIVND (reference sequence). V dropped 3 bases and J dropped 5; count of bases not matched to a gene: 5. Written as DNA, the CDR3 is TGTGCCAGTAGTATGGGACAGGGGGAATCGGAGACCCAGTACTTC. Translating gives CASSMGQGESETQYF. Variable domain in full (rest from reference TRBV19 and TRBJ2-5): DGGITQSPKYLFRKEGQNVTLSCEQNLNHDAMYWYRQDPGQGLRLIYYSQIVNDFQKGDIAEGYSVSREKKESFPLTVTSAQKNPTAFYLCASSMGQGESETQYFGPGTRLLVL.

The chain is built from TRBV18 and TRBJ2-5; D remains ambiguous. V gave up 3 bases and J gave up 1 base, with 6 bases separating them. This CDR3 spans 13 amino acids. Germline V gives CDR1 KGHSH, CDR2 LQKENI. The CDR3 nucleotides read TGTGCCAGCTCACCGAGTTCCCAAGAGACCCAGTACTTC. Encoded protein: CASSPSSQETQYF.

The chain joins TRBV15 to TRBJ1-2; D remains unclear. This CDR3 comprises 15 residues. Germline lookup yields CDR1 LNHNV and CDR2 YYDKDF (reference sequence). V lost 0 bases and J 4 bases, leaving 12 bases between the germline ends. In DNA, the CDR3 is TGTGCCACCAGCAGAGATCCAGGTCTGGGCTATGGCTACACCTTC. Its protein product is CATSRDPGLGYGYTF. The full variable domain, in which reference TRBV15 and TRBJ1-2 provide the parts outside the CDR3, is DAMVIQNPRYQVTQFGKPVTLSCSQTLNHNVMYWYQQKSSQAPKLLFHYYDKDFNNEADTPDNFQSRRPNTSFCFLDIRSPGLGDTAMYLCATSRDPGLGYGYTFGSGTRLTVV.

CDR3 DNA: TGTGCCAGTAGTATGGTCCTTCTAGCGGTACCGACCTACGAGCAGTACTTC. Protein sequence: CASSMVLLAVPTYEQYF. This chain links TRBV19 with TRBJ2-7; 7 bases match TRBD2. Per germline, CDR1 LNHDA and CDR2 SQIVND (reference sequence). Trimming at V came to 3 bases and at J to 2 bases, leaving 13 bases not matched to a gene. This CDR3 spans 17 amino acids. Full variable domain (rest looked up from reference TRBV19 and TRBJ2-7): DGGITQSPKYLFRKEGQNVTLSCEQNLNHDAMYWYRQDPGQGLRLIYYSQIVNDFQKGDIAEGYSVSREKKESFPLTVTSAQKNPTAFYLCASSMVLLAVPTYEQYFGPGTRLTVT.

This clone was recorded only once. CDR3: CASSYSGQGLQPQHF. The CDR3 DNA is TGTGCCAGCAGTTACTCGGGACAGGGGCTTCAGCCCCAGCATTTT. This sequence joins TRBV6-6 and TRBJ1-5; 10 bases match TRBD1. J gave up 6 bases and V 0 bases, and 2 bases lay outside the gene matches. Germline CDR1 and CDR2: MNHNY and SVGAGI (reference sequence). This CDR3 is 15 amino acids long.

The CDR3 protein is CASSVQLAHQGETQYF. The CDR3 coding sequence is TGTGCCAGCAGTGTTCAACTAGCGCACCAGGGGGAGACCCAGTACTTC. V gene TRBV6-1 combines with J gene TRBJ2-5, with D possibly matching TRBD2 (7 bases). CDR3 length: 16 residues. Trimming cost V 4 bases and J 5 bases, with 20 bases left between them. Germline V gene sequence: CDR1 MNHNS, CDR2 SASEGT.

The rearrangement joins TRBV6-5 to TRBJ1-3; D not certain. The V gene's germline CDR1 is MNHEY and CDR2 SVGAGI. The V and J ends lost 6 bases and 9 bases respectively, with 9 bases between them. The CDR3 sequence is 11 residues long. CDR3: CASSLGGTIYF. The CDR3 nucleotides read TGTGCCAGCAGCCTCGGTGGCACCATATATTTT.